This entry concerns a single T cell receptor (beta chain). This clonotype was observed at least ten times. Its antigen is currently not known. Base qualities are not at hand, and no much larger clone is one base apart. Moderately to severely active disease, a Clinical Activity Score of at least 3, a NOSPECS grade of at least 4, and a duration under 3 months were present in ophthalmopathy patients. Patients with uncontrolled infections, other autoimmune diseases, pregnancy or lactation were excluded. Diagnoses relied on clinical symptoms, serum thyroxine and TRAb, thyroid ultrasound and orbital computed tomography. PBMCs were isolated from approximately 10 ml of fresh peripheral blood by Ficoll-Paque density gradient centrifugation. Total RNA was extracted with Trizol reagent, and quality was checked on an Agilent 2100 Bioanalyzer. This sample was included in a study of T cells in Graves' hyperthyroidism and ophthalmopathy (dated by TCRdb to about 2019). With respect to the entire study: Peripheral blood was collected at initial diagnosis, before any treatment. The roughly 99 discovery patients were divided at random into training and test sets in a 7:3 ratio. After sampling, hyperthyroidism patients received methimazole starting at 30 mg daily, and ophthalmopathy patients received high-dose intravenous methylprednisolone. In addition, the study compared T-cell repertoires in thyroid tissue and in blood from a handful of Graves' hyperthyroidism patients. Prospective prediction of ophthalmopathy was tested in an independent validation cohort consisting of some 20 hyperthyroidism patients and approximately 16 patients who later progressed to ophthalmopathy. A discovery cohort of about 100 patients, 43 with Graves' ophthalmopathy and over 55 with stable Graves' hyperthyroidism, was used to find distinguishing TCR V-J signatures. TCR Vbeta CDR3 sequencing of 135 peripheral blood samples (over 40 ophthalmopathy, roughly 72 hyperthyroidism and approximately 17 progressor patients) is reported in the paper.

Findings and caveats that apply to the study as a whole: Most expanded thyroid clonotypes (frequency above 0.001) were also found in blood, which suggests that blood repertoires may mirror thyroid immune responses. Sample size was not statistically predetermined, and blinding of investigators to group allocation was not performed. In validation, the model predicted progression to ophthalmopathy with approximately 71% sensitivity and roughly 72% specificity, a median of around six months before onset. A model built on a 13 V-J signature distinguished ophthalmopathy from stable hyperthyroidism, reaching over 85% sensitivity and about 81% specificity in cross-validation and 80%/75% in testing.

The CDR1 and CDR2 encoded by the germline V gene are MDHEN and SYDVKM. The CDR3 numbers 14 residues from cysteine through phenylalanine. Here the CDR3 DNA is all that survives: 42 bases in frame from base 1. From V the trimming removes 7 bases and from J it removes 8 bases, while the gene matches leave 9 bases of the junction unaccounted for. The TCR beta CDR3 regions were amplified from the RNA transcripts. The TCR CDR3 was subjected to a first round of RT-PCR using the HTBI primer set and the Qiagen OneStep RT-PCR kit. The libraries were constructed in a second round of multiplex PCR and then size-selected and purified. Libraries were sequenced paired-end with 100 bp reads on an Illumina HiSeq2000. The published analysis was carried out like this. SOAPnuke was used to process the raw data, with reads discarded if the reads contained adapters or uncalled bases, had a mean Phred below 15, or lacked an exact constant-primer or identifier match. High-quality paired reads were merged using COPE v1.2.5, and each unique nucleotide sequence was defined as a clonotype. MiTCR v1.1 was used to align clonotypes to the IMGT TRBV, TRBD and TRBJ reference segments. The analysis included only V-J combinations with a frequency above 0.0001, which together covered more than 99% of the repertoires. A TCS score was defined as the ratio of F50 (clonal expansion) to E x V (chaos), with BLOSUM62-based TCRdist applied between CDR3 peptides within each V-J. Welch's t-statistics and random forest reduced roughly 530 V-J features to 10 to 15, which were used in a naive Bayes classifier (R e1071). TCRdb's own reprocessing of the public reads used fastp at Q25 and MiXCR and kept productive beta chains. Each entry merges the rows of one CDR3 protein and shows their most common DNA and genes. TCRdb's processing, not the authors', yielded these V and J calls. The sample contains 600,000 or so distinct CDR3 sequences, about 15% of them found a single time. Jointly, the top ten make up under 15% of the sample.

Material for sequencing was blood. Here the chain combines TRBV28 and TRBJ2-2, and 8 junction bases match TRBD2. This sequence originates from a woman aged 45 to 65 with Graves' ophthalmopathy. For the CDR3, the sequence is CASILGTRAGELFF. The bases read TGTGCCAGCATCCTCGGGACTAGAGCTGGGGAGCTGTTTTTT. The full variable domain, completed from the reference TRBV28 and TRBJ2-2 proteins outside the CDR3, reads DVKVTQSSRYLVKRTGEKVFLECVQDMDHENMFWYRQDPGLGLRLIYFSYDVKMKEKGDIPEGYSVSREKKERFSLILESASTNQTSMYLCASILGTRAGELFFGEGSRLTVL.